The 18 T cell receptor beta chains presented below share a single source sample, sequenced in a study of T cell repertoires in cytomegalovirus infection. TCRdb processed the reads anew with MiXCR; each CDR3 protein has one entry. Among around 450,000 distinct CDR3 sequences listed, approximately 10% were seen once. The specimen sequenced was PBMCs. The receptors shown here come from a human donor in good health (CMV status not recorded). Some clones in this sample may be carry-over from other donors' samples.

This clonotype has a handful of counts. The chain uses TRBV18 and TRBJ2-7; a possible D gene is TRBD2 (5 bases). Germline V gives CDR1 KGHSH, CDR2 LQKENI. The CDR3 covers 12 residues. V lost 2 bases to trimming and J lost 5 bases, with 7 bases between them. The CDR3 sequence: CASSPSEDEQYF. CDR3 sequence (DNA): TGTGCCAGCTCACCATCGGAGGACGAGCAGTACTTC.

This clonotype was seen a handful of times. The V and J genes are TRBV5-4 and TRBJ1-2; 7 bases fit TRBD1. The CDR3 is 16 residues long. The V segment lost 3 bases and the J segment 5 bases; nucleotides outside the gene matches: 13. The germline CDR1 and CDR2 sequences are SGHNT and YYREEE (reference sequence). CDR3 bases: TGTGCCAGCAGCTCGGAGTTGTTGGACAGGAGATATGGCTACACCTTC. This translates into CASSSELLDRRYGYTF.

This clonotype was observed a single time. This may stem from a read error, because a much larger clone lies one nucleotide away. The chain is built from TRBV2 and TRBJ1-5, with unresolved D. The CDR3 length is 14 residues. Germline-derived CDR1 and CDR2 are SNHLY and FYNNEI. CDR3 sequence: CASGEAAGDQPQHF. DNA for the CDR3: TGTGCCAGCGGTGAAGCAGCCGGAGATCAGCCCCAGCATTTT.

This clonotype was observed at least ten times. The rearrangement uses TRBV6-5 and TRBJ1-6; the D gene is possibly TRBD1 (6 bases). This CDR3 contains 17 residues. Trimming removed 0 bases at V and 7 bases at J, with 16 bases between. Germline V CDR1 and CDR2: MNHEY, SVGAGI. The CDR3 sequence is CASSYSSGTKGNSPLHF. In DNA, the CDR3 is TGTGCCAGCAGTTACTCTTCCGGGACAAAGGGAAATTCACCCCTCCACTTT.

This clonotype has a count of ten or more. The chain couples TRBV6-1 to TRBJ1-5; D possibly corresponds to TRBD1 (5 bases). Germline CDR1 MNHNS, CDR2 SASEGT. The V end was cut by 5 bases, the J end by 2 bases, with 13 bases between. CDR3 length: 15 residues. CDR3 residues: CASSSFGGGNQPQHF. The CDR3 DNA sequence: TGTGCCAGCAGTAGTTTTGGAGGGGGCAATCAGCCCCAGCATTTT.

The rearrangement uses TRBV20-1 and TRBJ1-3, with no clear D. Between the trimmed V and J ends, which lost 5 bases and 4 bases, there was a span of 21 bases. The CDR3 is 16 amino acids. Germline CDR1 reads DFQATT; CDR2 reads SNEGSKA (reference sequence). This CDR3 is CSASSVWGWAGNTIYF. CDR3 DNA: TGCAGTGCTTCCTCCGTATGGGGATGGGCAGGAAACACCATATATTTT.

CDR3 coding DNA: TGTGCCAGCAGTTACACCACCGGCACAGATACGCAGTATTTT. Amino acids: CASSYTTGTDTQYF. The chain joins TRBV6-6 to TRBJ2-3; D unclear. This CDR3 region has 14 residues. V was shortened by 2 bases and J by 1 base, with 7 bases between the two germline ends. Per the germline V gene, CDR1 is MNHNY and CDR2 is SVGAGI (reference sequence).

Ten or more counts support this clonotype. The gene calls are TRBV25-1 and TRBJ2-1; 8 nucleotides line up with TRBD2. The CDR3 consists of 16 residues. Germline V CDR1 and CDR2: MGHDK, SYGVNS. V shed 8 bases and J 2 bases; nucleotides not matched to a gene: 11. CDR3 bases: TGTGCCAGCCTTGACATAGGACTAGCAGCCTACAATGAGCAGTTCTTC. Encoded protein: CASLDIGLAAYNEQFF.

This clonotype has ten or more counts. This chain connects TRBV28 to TRBJ1-1; the match to TRBD1 covers 7 bases. The CDR3 has 14 residues. V lost 6 bases, J lost 4 bases, and 8 bases stayed unmatched. The germline CDR1 and CDR2 sequences are MDHEN and SYDVKM. The CDR3 loop is CASRSTGAGTEAFF. The CDR3 DNA reads as TGTGCCAGCAGGTCTACAGGGGCGGGCACTGAAGCTTTCTTT. The variable domain in full, with the rest retrieved from reference TRBV28 and TRBJ1-1, is DVKVTQSSRYLVKRTGEKVFLECVQDMDHENMFWYRQDPGLGLRLIYFSYDVKMKEKGDIPEGYSVSREKKERFSLILESASTNQTSMYLCASRSTGAGTEAFFGQGTRLTVV.

This clonotype was detected many times. The chain is built from TRBV28 and TRBJ1-5, with 7 nucleotides matching TRBD1. The germline CDR1 and CDR2 sequences are MDHEN and SYDVKM. V shed 3 bases, J shed 6 bases, and the junction held 2 bases outside the gene matches. The CDR3 is 13 amino acids. The CDR3 bases are TGTGCCAGCAGTTTCAGGGGGAGTCAGCCCCAGCATTTT. Its translation is CASSFRGSQPQHF.

This clonotype occurred a few times. The chain links TRBV28 to TRBJ2-1; the D gene could be TRBD1 or TRBD2 (5 bases each). The V end lost 5 bases, the J end lost 6 bases, and 14 bases lay between the germline ends. Germline CDR1 and CDR2: MDHEN and SYDVKM. The CDR3 contains 14 residues. The CDR3 nucleotides read TGTGCCAGCAGTCGAGGGGACCTCCCCAATGAGCAGTTCTTC. It yields the protein CASSRGDLPNEQFF.

A single count supports this clonotype. The rearrangement joins TRBV20-1 to TRBJ2-6; D uncertain. CDR1 is DFQATT, CDR2 SNEGSKA, per germline (reference sequence). The CDR3 spans 15 residues. V lost 0 bases and J 0 bases, leaving 6 bases between the germline ends. CDR3 amino acids: CSARDHSSGANVLTF. The CDR3 DNA is TGCAGTGCTAGAGATCACAGCTCTGGGGCCAACGTCCTGACTTTC.

This clonotype occurred a few times. The CDR3 coding sequence is TGTGCCATCAGTCCGGGACTCAACACAGATACGCAGTATTTT. Its translation is CAISPGLNTDTQYF. The V call is TRBV10-3, the J call TRBJ2-3, with D possibly TRBD2 on 6 matching bases. Germline V gene lookup returns CDR1 ENHRY and CDR2 SYGVKD. The CDR3 loop spans 14 amino acids. V lost 5 bases and J lost 2, with 11 bases in between.

The genes are TRBV2 and TRBJ1-5; 7 bases agree with TRBD1. Germline V gene data show CDR1 as SNHLY and CDR2 as FYNNEI. Losses at the gene ends were 0 bases for V and 6 bases for J; bases not matched to a gene: 5. This CDR3 has 15 amino acids. The CDR3 nucleotides read TGTGCCAGCAGTGAAGCGCTAGGGGGCAGTCAGCCCCAGCATTTT. Its protein is CASSEALGGSQPQHF.

This clonotype was recorded only once. This chain connects TRBV7-2 to TRBJ1-4, with 7 bases fitting TRBD1. Germline V gives CDR1 SGHTA, CDR2 FQGNSA. The CDR3 runs 15 residues. Trimming took 3 bases from V and 6 from J; bases not matched to a gene: 7. CDR3 residues: CASSFSGTGDEKLFF. The CDR3, as DNA: TGTGCCAGCAGCTTCTCTGGAACAGGGGATGAAAAACTGTTTTTT.

This clonotype has just a few counts. V gene TRBV29-1 combines with J gene TRBJ1-1; maybe TRBD1 (5 bases). The germline V and J ends were trimmed by 4 bases and 1 base, with 16 bases remaining between them. The germline V gene has CDR1 SQVTM and CDR2 ANQGSEA. The CDR3 consists of 15 residues. DNA for the CDR3: TGCAGCGTTGTTGCGAGGGGATTTGGGAACACTGAAGCTTTCTTT. Translating gives CSVVARGFGNTEAFF.

This clonotype was counted many times. J is TRBJ1-2 and V is TRBV28; D may be TRBD1 (5 bases). The CDR3 is made up of 12 amino acids. V shed 11 bases and J shed 8 bases, with 18 bases lying between them. CDR1 is MDHEN and CDR2 is SYDVKM in the germline V gene. The CDR3 spells CALNAGAGGYTF. As DNA, the CDR3 is TGTGCCTTGAACGCTGGGGCGGGGGGCTACACCTTC.

This clonotype turned up a few times. J is TRBJ1-1 and V is TRBV6-5; TRBD1 agrees at 7 bases. The CDR3 is 13 residues long. The junction had 11 bases not matched to a gene; V was cut back by 4 bases and J by 12 bases. Germline CDR1 and CDR2: MNHEY and SVGAGI. CDR3 bases: TGTGCCAGCAGTTCCACAGGGGCGAAGGAAACTTTCTTT. Protein product: CASSSTGAKETFF.